This T cell receptor (beta chain) emerged from a study of CD8+ T cells in alopecia areata. Treatment given: oral pan-JAK inhibitor, 5-10 mg twice daily. Extracted RNA was reverse transcribed into cDNA, the sequencing template. The assay was immunoSEQ multiplex PCR, and TCRdb's table has in-frame clones only and misses some. The data contain 150,000 to 200,000 clones, roughly 46% of them singletons. CDR3 size: 16 residues. Germline CDR1 reads SGHNT; CDR2 reads YYREEE (reference sequence). The V segment lost 0 bases and the J segment 0 bases; nucleotides outside the gene matches: 5. The sequence came from a human donor with alopecia areata. The sequenced sample was CD8+ T cells sorted from blood, obtained between weeks 51 and 52, from a patient treated with tofacitinib. The chain couples TRBV5-4 to TRBJ2-5, with 7 bases that match TRBD2. The CDR3 region has the DNA TGTGCCAGCAGCTTGGACCTAGCGGAGGACCAAGAGACCCAGTACTTC. This sequence encodes CASSLDLAEDQETQYF.